The source of this TCR beta chain is a study of PD-1 blockade in classical Hodgkin lymphoma (dated by TCRdb to 2018 to 2021). Study-wide context: Nivolumab dosing was 3 mg/kg intravenously every 2 weeks, continuing until either disease progression or unacceptable toxicity. A peripheral blood immune signature of response to PD-1 blockade in classical Hodgkin lymphoma was defined using TCR beta sequencing and CyTOF. The investigation overall reported the following: The study was restricted to a single clinical trial cohort, and the causes of repertoire differences, possibly disease activity or prior therapy, were left undefined. Lower diversity was observed in patients in whom nivolumab was started less than 1 year after ASCT, and these patients were excluded from later analyses so that confounding by immune reconstitution would be avoided. By C4D1, a significant rise was seen in CD4+ TCR diversity but not in CD8+ TCR diversity (p=0.0027 vs p=0.16), and the rise was most apparent among complete responders (p=0.02). Baseline TCR diversity was reported to be lower in newly diagnosed patients than in healthy donors and to be lower still in relapsed/refractory patients. Trial patients achieving complete response had baseline diversity similar to newly diagnosed patients, whereas partial responders and progressors had significantly lower diversity.

Concerning this clone: The antigen it recognizes is unknown. No quality values exist for individual bases; no much larger clone is one base distant.

The CDR3, cysteine through phenylalanine, is 18 amino acids long. The read is trimmed to its CDR3 DNA, 54 bases read in frame from base 1. V is cut back by 3 bases and J by 0 bases, with 6 bases in the junction unmatched. CDR1 LGHNA and CDR2 YSLEER were looked up in the germline V gene. Genomic DNA was extracted with the Qiagen DNeasy kit from unsorted PBMCs and from negatively selected CD4+ and CD8+ fractions. Using primers that anneal to V and J segments, immunoSEQ multiplex PCR amplified the TCR beta CDR3 regions. A synthetic immune receptor repertoire was used to minimize amplification bias, and any residual bias was removed computationally once sequencing was done. Per the authors' processing: Repertoire diversity was quantified as the Shannon entropy index using custom Python scripts. The unsorted, CD4+ and CD8+ repertoires were each analyzed separately, with the exception of combined analyses, where CD4+ and CD8+ sequences were merged in silico. Clonal expansion was defined as at least a 2-fold frequency increase after treatment relative to C1D1, with a pseudocount of 0.5 for undetected baseline clones. Singleton clones were defined as clones with 0 or 1 copy at C1D1, and non-singleton clones were defined as clones with 2 or more copies. By matching protein sequences in sorted samples from the same patient, clones expanded in unsorted samples were annotated as CD4+, CD8+ or unknown. Diversity changes from C1D1 to C4D1 were tested in paired samples using Wilcoxon tests. TCRdb retrieved this table from immuneACCESS and kept in-frame rearrangements only. Not all clones are present; in checked studies, unresolved V genes account for under half, and no reason is known for the remainder. The DNA gave D and trimming, while V, J and clone size come from that table. The sample table shows about 20,000 clones, and 77% are seen once. The ten most abundant clones make up 40% to 45% of the sample.

Taken with the paper, the label for time point translates to: cycle 2 day 1 (C2D1) of nivolumab. Every trial patient had relapsed after autologous stem cell transplantation, and cohorts A, B and C differed in prior brentuximab vedotin exposure. A total of roughly 57 patients with relapsed/refractory classical Hodgkin lymphoma made up the trial cohort, and each patient's best overall response was complete response, partial response or progressive disease. In the multi-cohort phase II CheckMate 205 trial, trial patients received single-agent nivolumab. An independent review committee assessed best overall response using the 2007 International Working Group response criteria. Trial PBMCs were obtained immediately prior to nivolumab initiation (C1D1) and on therapy at cycle 2 day 1 and cycle 4 day 1. Peripheral blood was collected in 8 mL Vacutainer Cell Preparation Tubes, from which PBMCs were isolated by centrifugation and then cryopreserved.

The clonotype originates from a human donor with classical Hodgkin lymphoma. The sequence links TRBV4-3 to TRBJ2-6; 9 bases in the junction line up with TRBD2. Sequenced material: peripheral blood mononuclear cells (PBMCs), taken before the second cycle of nivolumab. The sequenced DNA: TGCGCCAGCAGCCACCCGACTAGCGGCCACTCTGGGGCCAACGTCCTGACTTTC. Its protein product is CASSHPTSGHSGANVLTF.